Below are 30 T cell receptor beta chains sequenced from a single sample in a study of cytotoxic CD8 clonotypes in ibrutinib-treated CLL (dated by TCRdb to the early 2020s). The time point label of this sample denotes: progressive disease on ibrutinib. Library creation used the immunoSEQ multiplex PCR assay. TCRdb provides this immuneACCESS table in a form limited to in-frame rearrangements. Some clones are lacking; in checked studies, under half of them reflect an unresolved V gene, and why the rest are absent is not known. The sample profile shows fewer than 300,000 clones; roughly 76% of them were found once. Together, the top ten hold around 6% of the sample. This sample comprised PBMCs, obtained at disease progression, from a patient treated with ibrutinib. These receptors were obtained from a human donor with chronic lymphocytic leukemia.

This clone was seen only once. The rearrangement uses TRBV5-1 and TRBJ2-1; D is unclear. Trimming left V 0 bases short and J 7 bases short, with 8 bases between. Germline values: CDR1 SGHRS, CDR2 YFSETQ. The CDR3 is made up of 13 amino acids. The CDR3 DNA reads as TGCGCCAGCAGCTTGGAGTTTTGGAATGAGCAGTTCTTC. This encodes CASSLEFWNEQFF.

This sequence joins TRBV15 and TRBJ1-2; D gene uncertain. The CDR3 length is 15 residues. Germline CDR1 reads LNHNV; CDR2 reads YYDKDF (reference sequence). Trimming removed 0 bases at V and 8 bases at J, with 16 bases between. Written as DNA, the CDR3 is TGTGCCACCAGCAGAGATTGGGCAGCCCTATACGGCTACACCTTC. Protein: CATSRDWAALYGYTF.

The genes are TRBV7-8 and TRBJ2-7; TRBD2 agrees at 7 bases. J lost 3 bases, V lost 2 bases, and 4 bases had no gene match. The V gene's germline CDR1 is SGHVS and CDR2 FQNEAQ. The CDR3 consists of 14 residues. The CDR3 loop reads CASSLTGGNYEQYF. The CDR3 nucleotides read TGTGCCAGCAGCTTAACGGGGGGAAACTACGAGCAGTACTTC.

The CDR3 DNA reads as TGTGCCACCAGCCCGGGGACAGTGGGGAACACTGAAGCTTTCTTT. It encodes CATSPGTVGNTEAFF. This chain joins TRBV15 and TRBJ1-1; TRBD1 aligns across 7 bases. The CDR3 spans 15 residues. With 5 bases clipped from V and 1 base from J, the junction kept 7 bases outside the gene matches. Looked up from germline, CDR1 is LNHNV and CDR2 is YYDKDF (reference sequence).

This clone was counted once. J is TRBJ1-2 and V is TRBV6-1; D unclear. V dropped 0 bases and J dropped 2 bases, with 16 bases sitting between them. Germline CDR1 reads MNHNS; CDR2 reads SASEGT. The CDR3 has 17 amino acids. CDR3 nucleotide sequence: TGTGCCAGCAGTGAAGCCCGGTCGGCGCTCCGCAACTATGGCTACACCTTC. Translated, it gives CASSEARSALRNYGYTF.

The chain carries TRBV7-9 and TRBJ2-7, with 11 bases aligning to TRBD2. Looked up from germline, CDR1 is SEHNR and CDR2 is FQNEAQ (reference sequence). V shed 1 base, J shed 5 bases, and the junction held 1 base outside the gene matches. The CDR3 extends over 14 amino acids. The DNA for the CDR3 is TGTGCCAGCAGCTTAGGGGGACTAGCGGACGAGCAGTACTTC. Amino acids: CASSLGGLADEQYF.

V usage is TRBV5-6 and J usage is TRBJ2-1; possibly TRBD1 for D (6 bases). Germline V gene sequence: CDR1 SGHDT, CDR2 YYEEEE. Trimming shortened V by 2 bases and J by 8 bases, and 17 bases separated the two germline ends. The CDR3 loop spans 15 amino acids. In DNA, the CDR3 is TGTGCCAGCAGCTTACACAGGGCTCTTAGGGATGAGCAGTTCTTC. Residues: CASSLHRALRDEQFF.

The chain couples TRBV7-2 to TRBJ2-7, with 8 bases identical to TRBD2. V was pared by 1 base and J by 6 bases, with 17 bases of the junction left unmatched. This CDR3 has 18 amino acids. CDR1 and CDR2 from the germline V gene are SGHTA and FQGNSA. The CDR3 is CASSLDPDQAGLAGEQYF. In DNA form, the CDR3 reads TGTGCCAGCAGCTTAGACCCCGATCAGGCTGGACTAGCTGGCGAGCAGTACTTC. Using reference TRBV7-2 and TRBJ2-7 for the parts outside the CDR3, the full variable domain is GAGVSQSPSNKVTEKGKDVELRCDPISGHTALYWYRQSLGQGLEFLIYFQGNSAPDKSGLPSDRFSAERTGGSVSTLTIQRTQQEDSAVYLCASSLDPDQAGLAGEQYFGPGTRLTVT.

This clone was seen once. This chain connects TRBV29-1 to TRBJ2-3, with 8 nucleotides matching TRBD1. Germline V gives CDR1 SQVTM, CDR2 ANQGSEA. This CDR3 is built from 14 residues. V lost 5 bases, J lost 6 bases, and 10 bases stayed unmatched. The CDR3 loop is CSVRKDRVVDTQYF. For the CDR3, the DNA is TGCAGCGTTAGGAAGGACAGGGTAGTGGATACGCAGTATTTT.

The count of this clone is one. This rearrangement joins TRBV9 to TRBJ1-1; tentatively, D is TRBD1 (5 bases). Germline CDR1 is SGDLS and CDR2 is YYNGEE. Trimming cost V 3 bases and J 1 base, with 10 bases left between them. The CDR3 totals 14 residues. The CDR3 is CASSAPTGNTEAFF. Here the CDR3 DNA reads TGTGCCAGCAGCGCCCCCACAGGGAACACTGAAGCTTTCTTT.

The chain is built from TRBV13 and TRBJ2-5; D is possibly TRBD1 (6 bases). V lost 1 base and J 6 bases, leaving 9 bases between the germline ends. The germline gives CDR1 PRHDT, CDR2 FYEKMQ (reference sequence). CDR3 length: 13 residues. In DNA form, the CDR3 reads TGTGCCAGCAGCTTAGCAGGGGCCCAGACCCAGTACTTC. Protein product: CASSLAGAQTQYF.

The chain is built from TRBV5-8 and TRBJ1-5; TRBD1 might be the D (5 bases). The germline V and J ends were trimmed by 4 bases and 5 bases, with 13 bases remaining between them. Per the germline V gene, CDR1 is SGHTS and CDR2 is YDEGEE. The CDR3 is 14 amino acids. CDR3 in DNA: TGTGCCAGCAGCCGGTGGACAAGTGATCAGCCCCAGCATTTT. Translating it yields CASSRWTSDQPQHF.

V and J are TRBV15 and TRBJ1-5, with 8 bases aligning to TRBD1. The CDR3 length is 16 residues. Germline V gene data show CDR1 as LNHNV and CDR2 as YYDKDF (reference sequence). The junction had 5 bases not matched to a gene; V was cut back by 4 bases and J by 0 bases. The CDR3 protein is CATSKGTGYSNQPQHF. In DNA, the CDR3 is TGTGCCACCAGCAAGGGGACAGGCTATAGCAATCAGCCCCAGCATTTT.

The chain uses TRBV27 and TRBJ2-7, with D hard to call. The CDR3 spans 13 residues. Germline CDR1 MNHEY, CDR2 SMNVEV (reference sequence). Trimming shortened V by 2 bases and J by 1 base, and 6 bases separated the two germline ends. CDR3 coding DNA: TGTGCCAGCAGTTTAGTAGGTTCCTACGAGCAGTACTTC. Translation: CASSLVGSYEQYF.

The chain couples TRBV13 to TRBJ2-1, with 10 bases fitting TRBD1. This CDR3 contains 15 residues. From germline, CDR1 is PRHDT and CDR2 FYEKMQ (reference sequence). Losses at the gene ends were 5 bases for V and 9 bases for J; bases not matched to a gene: 10. The CDR3 DNA reads TGTGCCAGCAGCGACCGGGACAGGGGCCTGGTTGAGCAGTTCTTC. Translated, it gives CASSDRDRGLVEQFF.

The chain has TRBV4-3 and TRBJ1-2, with D possibly being TRBD1 (6 bases). The CDR3 is made up of 15 amino acids. The V and J ends lost 5 bases and 6 bases respectively, with 19 bases between them. The germline gives CDR1 LGHNA, CDR2 YSLEER. The CDR3 region is CASSGRSQGDHGYTF. CDR3 DNA: TGCGCCAGCAGCGGACGTTCACAGGGAGATCATGGCTACACCTTC.

The V and J genes are TRBV19 and TRBJ2-5, with D possibly being TRBD1 (6 bases). The CDR3 contains 13 residues. Germline CDR1 LNHDA, CDR2 SQIVND (reference sequence). Trimming took 6 bases from V and 5 from J, leaving 13 bases between them. The CDR3 DNA follows: TGTGCCAGTAGGGACAGCCTGGGGGAGACCCAGTACTTC. Amino acid sequence: CASRDSLGETQYF. Based on the CDR3 plus reference TRBV19 and TRBJ2-5, the full variable domain is DGGITQSPKYLFRKEGQNVTLSCEQNLNHDAMYWYRQDPGQGLRLIYYSQIVNDFQKGDIAEGYSVSREKKESFPLTVTSAQKNPTAFYLCASRDSLGETQYFGPGTRLLVL.

The chain combines TRBV7-9 with TRBJ2-7, with a weak D call TRBD2 (6 bases). This CDR3 contains 15 residues. V shed 4 bases and J shed 3 bases, with 16 bases lying between them. CDR1 is SEHNR, CDR2 FQNEAQ, per germline (reference sequence). CDR3 nucleotides: TGTGCCAGCAGCTCCAATAGCGGACCTATCTACGAGCAGTACTTC. Its translation is CASSSNSGPIYEQYF. Looking up the rest from reference TRBV7-9 and TRBJ2-7 gives the full variable domain: DTGVSQNPRHKITKRGQNVTFRCDPISEHNRLYWYRQTLGQGPEFLTYFQNEAQLEKSRLLSDRFSAERPKGSFSTLEIQRTEQGDSAMYLCASSSNSGPIYEQYFGPGTRLTVT.

V is TRBV6-6 and J is TRBJ2-7, with TRBD2 matching 7 bases. V lost 8 bases, J lost 4 bases, and 8 bases stayed unmatched. The CDR3 extends over 13 amino acids. CDR1 is MNHNY, CDR2 SVGAGI, per germline (reference sequence). The CDR3 loop is CASSTWGGYEQYF. CDR3 nucleotides: TGTGCCAGCTCGACCTGGGGGGGGTACGAGCAGTACTTC.

The CDR3 loop is CASSLGTGVNEQFF. CDR3 in DNA: TGTGCCAGCAGCCTCGGGACAGGGGTCAATGAGCAGTTCTTC. The genes are TRBV11-2 and TRBJ2-1, with 10 bases identical to TRBD1. V lost 5 bases to trimming and J lost 6 bases; unmatched junction nucleotides: 4. Germline values: CDR1 SGHAT, CDR2 FQNNGV. The CDR3 totals 14 residues.

This clone was seen just once. CDR3 loop: CASSQWLAGAFKETQYF. The CDR3 DNA sequence: TGTGCCAGCAGCCAATGGTTAGCGGGGGCCTTCAAAGAGACCCAGTACTTC. The J gene is TRBJ2-5, the V gene TRBV11-2; TRBD2 agrees at 9 bases. V was clipped by 5 bases and J by 3 bases; unmatched bases: 13. Germline CDR1 reads SGHAT; CDR2 reads FQNNGV. CDR3 length: 17 residues.

CDR3 bases: TGCGCCAGCAGGCGGGGGGGCGAGCAGTTCTTC. It yields the protein CASRRGGEQFF. The chain carries TRBV5-1 and TRBJ2-1; 9 nucleotides match TRBD2. With 5 bases clipped from V and 10 bases from J, the junction kept 1 base outside the gene matches. CDR1 and CDR2 (germline): SGHRS, YFSETQ. This CDR3 comprises 11 residues.

This clone has just a few counts. The J gene is TRBJ2-7, the V gene TRBV27; D call uncertain. Between the trimmed V and J ends, which lost 3 bases and 4 bases, there was a span of 10 bases. The CDR3 runs 13 residues. Germline lookup yields CDR1 MNHEY and CDR2 SMNVEV (reference sequence). The CDR3 reads CASSFSAAYEQYF. CDR3 in DNA: TGTGCCAGCAGTTTCTCCGCGGCGTACGAGCAGTACTTC.

The V and J genes are TRBV18 and TRBJ2-7; the match to TRBD1 covers 8 bases. This CDR3 contains 14 residues. In germline, CDR1 is KGHSH, CDR2 LQKENI. The V gene end was trimmed by 5 bases and the J gene end by 5 bases; junction bases not matched to a gene: 8. The CDR3 protein is CASSKDRVFHEQYF. CDR3 DNA sequence: TGTGCCAGCTCAAAGGACAGGGTCTTCCACGAGCAGTACTTC.

V and J are TRBV19 and TRBJ1-2; maybe TRBD1 (6 bases). The CDR3 sequence is 14 residues long. V was clipped by 8 bases and J by 5 bases, with 18 bases between them. Germline CDR1 and CDR2: LNHDA and SQIVND (reference sequence). CDR3 sequence: CASSRGGIGYGYTF. The CDR3 nucleotides read TGTGCCAGTTCAAGAGGGGGGATAGGTTATGGCTACACCTTC.

The V call is TRBV18, the J call TRBJ1-2; D ambiguous. Germline CDR1 and CDR2: KGHSH and LQKENI. V lost 2 bases and J lost 1, with 8 bases in between. CDR3 size: 14 residues. CDR3 region: CASSPADFNYGYTF. CDR3 nucleotides: TGTGCCAGCTCACCAGCGGACTTTAACTATGGCTACACCTTC.

The chain carries TRBV19 and TRBJ1-5; 10 positions match TRBD1. The CDR3 consists of 16 residues. V was pared by 1 base and J by 4 bases, with 4 bases of the junction left unmatched. The germline V gene has CDR1 LNHDA and CDR2 SQIVND (reference sequence). In nucleotides, the CDR3 is TGTGCCAGTAGTATAGGGGGACAGGGGTGGAATCAGCCCCAGCATTTT. This sequence encodes CASSIGGQGWNQPQHF. Full variable domain (missing parts from reference TRBV19 and TRBJ1-5): DGGITQSPKYLFRKEGQNVTLSCEQNLNHDAMYWYRQDPGQGLRLIYYSQIVNDFQKGDIAEGYSVSREKKESFPLTVTSAQKNPTAFYLCASSIGGQGWNQPQHFGDGTRLSIL.

This clone was found once. The chain couples TRBV5-1 to TRBJ2-5; tentatively, D is TRBD2 (6 bases). Deletions cut 3 bases from V and 5 bases from J, with 17 bases between. This CDR3 is built from 15 residues. Germline V CDR1 and CDR2: SGHRS, YFSETQ. The CDR3, as DNA: TGCGCCAGCAGCTACGGGACTCCGCGGGGCGAGACCCAGTACTTC. Residues: CASSYGTPRGETQYF.

This chain connects TRBV9 to TRBJ1-4; maybe TRBD1 (6 bases). The CDR3 spans 15 residues. V lost 1 base, J lost 3 bases, and 10 bases lay in between. CDR1 is SGDLS and CDR2 is YYNGEE in the germline V gene. The CDR3 nucleotides read TGTGCCAGCAGCGTACAGGGGCGGGCTAATGAAAAACTGTTTTTT. Translation: CASSVQGRANEKLFF.

In its sample, this clone was seen once. The chain has TRBV4-1 and TRBJ2-1; TRBD2 matches at 8 bases. The length of the CDR3 is 17 residues. Germline CDR1 MGHRA, CDR2 YSYEKL. V shed 0 bases and J 4 bases; nucleotides not matched to a gene: 8. For the CDR3, the DNA is TGCGCCAGCAGCCAAGAACCAAGCGGGAGTTGGTACAATGAGCAGTTCTTC. It codes for CASSQEPSGSWYNEQFF.